This is a list of T cell receptor beta chains from one sample in a study of cytomegalovirus exposure and HLA in healthy donors. The repertoire was sequenced with immunoSEQ multiplex PCR; TCRdb's copy has only in-frame clones and lacks some. The repertoire consists of fewer than 150,000 clones, with about nine tenths occurring once and the leading ten covering about 1.5%. Sequencing was performed on PBMCs. These receptors all come from a man aged 30 to 39 in good health and CMV-seronegative. The CDR3 runs from the conserved cysteine through the conserved F or W. Each record gives: J gene, V gene, CDR3 protein.

>TRBJ2-7|TRBV5-1
CASSFDSYEQYF
>TRBJ2-1|TRBV15
CATSRDRGLDNEQFF
>TRBJ2-7|TRBV6-5
CASSYGGLIHEQYF
>TRBJ2-1|TRBV27
CASSLLPGLAELNRYNEQFF
>TRBJ2-1|TRBV9
CASSVEGGSSYNEQFF
>TRBJ2-3|TRBV5-6
CASSVPLAGGDTQYF
>TRBJ2-7|TRBV5-1
CASSVELRGRRQYF
>TRBJ1-3|TRBV5-1
CASSLARSTHIYF
>TRBJ2-2|TRBV15
CATSRGLATAGELFF
>TRBJ1-1|TRBV5-3
CARSLVPGCAFF
>TRBJ2-7|TRBV19
CASSVSTGGEYEQYF
>TRBJ2-7|TRBV6-6
CASSSFPGTSADEQYF
>TRBJ2-2|TRBV7-2
CASSLAGLLNTGELFF
>TRBJ1-2|TRBV7-7
CASSLYREGTF
>TRBJ2-3|TRBV5-6
CASSRDSTDTQYF
>TRBJ2-1|TRBV7-2
CASSPPSHEQFF
>TRBJ2-7|TRBV4-2
CASSQAFREHGEQYF
>TRBJ2-1|TRBV29-1
CSASRPSRWKEQFF
>TRBJ1-1|TRBV5-1
CASSLGDFRNGAFF
>TRBJ1-1|TRBV7-2
CASRLTGGGNTEAFF
>TRBJ2-1|TRBV5-6
CASSLLGGSSYNEQFF
>TRBJ1-2|TRBV7-2
CASSLGGPGGSDTF
>TRBJ1-2|TRBV29-1
CSVYRVVDYGYTF
>TRBJ2-1|TRBV4-2
CASSRGSLPNEQFF
>TRBJ1-1|TRBV19
CASNEWDRGYTEAFF
>TRBJ1-1|TRBV6-4
CASSVQENTEAFF
>TRBJ1-1|TRBV5-4
CASGETGGWTEAFF
>TRBJ2-7|TRBV4-2
CASSPDSSGGPGYEQYF
>TRBJ2-1|TRBV30
CAWSVWSVYNEQFF
>TRBJ1-5|TRBV19
CASTQSGGRLSNQPQHF
>TRBJ2-3|TRBV25-1
CASSQPPGLGTDTQYF
>TRBJ2-4|TRBV5-6
CASSSLTSGSQNIQYF
>TRBJ1-5|TRBV30
CAWSAGQGYQPQHF
>TRBJ2-7|TRBV12-5
CASGFTSEGRAGEQYF
>TRBJ2-1|TRBV29-1
CSVRAFNEQFF
>TRBJ1-1|TRBV5-4
CASSFGGGAYTEAFF
>TRBJ1-2|TRBV2
CASSVGQGDYGYTF
>TRBJ2-7|TRBV5-1
CASTPTGAAYEQYF
>TRBJ2-5|TRBV18
CASSPPWQGVEETQYF
>TRBJ2-1|TRBV5-1
CASSIQGNEQFF
>TRBJ2-6|TRBV5-4
CASTTPSGANVLTF
>TRBJ2-7|TRBV27
CASSFVTGMSSYEQYF
>TRBJ1-1|TRBV27
CASSFQRTVVNTEAFF
>TRBJ2-7|TRBV5-5
CASSRDRDRLREQYF
>TRBJ1-1|TRBV27
CASSQGGEAEAFF
>TRBJ2-5|TRBV5-1
CASTQDRAGETQYF
>TRBJ1-1|TRBV10-3
CAISETMTYRYRPGRDTEAFF
>TRBJ2-2|TRBV30
CAWKQGSRDTGELFF
>TRBJ2-7|TRBV9
CASSGGSGYEQYF
>TRBJ1-1|TRBV27
CASSFGRGPNTEAFF